The 16 T cell receptor beta chains given below trace back to one sample, sequenced in a study of identical twins. TCRdb re-analysed the 5' RACE reads in MiXCR, keeping a single row per CDR3 protein. The data show around 1.7 million distinct CDR3 sequences, with around a third seen just once and approximately 0.25% held by the top ten. Sequenced: cord blood. These receptors all come from a newborn girl in good health.

The rearrangement joins TRBV10-3 to TRBJ2-3; D possibly corresponds to TRBD2 (6 bases). This CDR3 spans 16 amino acids. Germline V lookup: CDR1 ENHRY, CDR2 SYGVKD. The V and J ends lost 0 bases and 1 base respectively, with 11 bases between them. CDR3 region: CAISESAGRRTDTQYF. The CDR3 DNA is TGTGCCATCAGTGAGTCTGCGGGGCGTCGCACAGATACGCAGTATTTT.

This chain's CDR3 is CSARLRDLYEQYF. The CDR3 nucleotides are TGCAGTGCCCGCTTACGGGATCTATACGAGCAGTACTTC. The gene calls are TRBV20-1 and TRBJ2-7; perhaps TRBD2 as D (5 bases). Germline assignment: CDR1 DFQATT and CDR2 SNEGSKA (reference sequence). The CDR3 has 13 residues. V gave up 6 bases and J gave up 4 bases, with 16 bases separating them.

The rearrangement uses TRBV20-1 and TRBJ1-1; tentative D call: TRBD1 (5 bases). This CDR3 has 13 amino acids. Per the germline V gene, CDR1 is DFQATT and CDR2 is SNEGSKA (reference sequence). V was clipped by 3 bases and J by 3 bases, with 11 bases between them. CDR3 sequence: CSASIGGYTEAFF. The DNA of the CDR3 is TGCAGTGCTAGTATCGGGGGGTACACTGAAGCTTTCTTT.

V and J are TRBV28 and TRBJ1-2; TRBD1 is a possible D gene (5 bases). The CDR3 totals 14 residues. The V gene lost 2 bases and the J gene lost 4 bases, with 11 bases spanning the gap. CDR1 is MDHEN and CDR2 is SYDVKM in the germline V gene. CDR3 bases: TGTGCCAGCAGTTTACGGGGGGTAGGCTATGGCTACACCTTC. This codes for CASSLRGVGYGYTF.

The CDR3 protein is CASTMGGDEQFF. As DNA, the CDR3 is TGTGCCAGCACAATGGGCGGGGATGAGCAGTTCTTC. The chain employs TRBV6-1 and TRBJ2-1, with D perhaps TRBD2 (6 bases). This CDR3 contains 12 residues. The germline V and J ends were trimmed by 7 bases and 8 bases, with 12 bases remaining between them. Germline V CDR1 and CDR2: MNHNS, SASEGT.

This chain uses TRBV5-1 with TRBJ2-1, with 10 bases identical to TRBD2. The CDR3 runs to 15 residues. V gave up 5 bases and J gave up 9 bases; unmatched junction bases: 11. CDR1 SGHRS and CDR2 YFSETQ come from the germline V gene. The CDR3 DNA reads TGCGCCAGCAGACCTAGCGGGAGTCAGCTTAGTGAGCAGTTCTTC. Residues: CASRPSGSQLSEQFF. Filled out from reference TRBV5-1 and TRBJ2-1, the complete variable domain reads KAGVTQTPRYLIKTRGQQVTLSCSPISGHRSVSWYQQTPGQGLQFLFEYFSETQRNKGNFPGRFSGRQFSNSRSEMNVSTLELGDSALYLCASRPSGSQLSEQFFGPGTRLTVL.

In regard to this clonotype: Germline is not matched at one junction end, which may reflect a read error. The rearrangement uses TRBV7-2 and TRBJ2-5, with 7 bases aligning to TRBD1. The CDR3 is 14 residues long. Germline lookup yields CDR1 SGHTA and CDR2 FQGNSA. CDR3 protein: CAGSLRTGRETQYF. CDR3 bases: TGTGCCGGCAGCCTACGGACAGGACGAGAGACCCAGTACTTC.

This chain links TRBV5-1 with TRBJ2-3; tentatively, D is TRBD1 or TRBD2 (5 bases each). Germline CDR1 is SGHRS and CDR2 is YFSETQ. V lost 2 bases and J lost 2, with 21 bases in between. This CDR3 region has 18 residues. DNA of the CDR3: TGCGCCAGCAGCTTACCCAACGGGGCGGGCCTAGCCACAGATACGCAGTATTTT. It yields the protein CASSLPNGAGLATDTQYF. Using reference TRBV5-1 and TRBJ2-3 for the parts outside the CDR3, the full variable domain is KAGVTQTPRYLIKTRGQQVTLSCSPISGHRSVSWYQQTPGQGLQFLFEYFSETQRNKGNFPGRFSGRQFSNSRSEMNVSTLELGDSALYLCASSLPNGAGLATDTQYFGPGTRLTVL.

Of note for this clonotype: This may stem from a read error, because a much larger clone lies one nucleotide away. V gene TRBV10-3 combines with J gene TRBJ2-1; D call uncertain. Germline V lookup: CDR1 ENHRY, CDR2 SYGVKD. The CDR3 contains 13 residues. With 10 bases removed from V and 10 bases from J, the gap between germline ends came to 20 bases. CDR3 bases: TGTGCCACGCTAACCCCAGACTCCTACGAGCAGTTCTTC. This encodes CATLTPDSYEQFF.

The rearrangement joins TRBV11-2 to TRBJ1-2, with 8 bases that match TRBD1. There are 19 residues in the CDR3. V lost 2 bases and J lost 7; bases outside the gene matches: 21. The V gene's germline CDR1 is SGHAT and CDR2 FQNNGV. The CDR3 region has the DNA TGTGCCAGCAGCTTACCCCCTTGGACAGGGCCCAATAGGAGGACTGGCTACACCTTC. Amino acids: CASSLPPWTGPNRRTGYTF.

The chain recombines TRBV19 with TRBJ2-2; possibly TRBD2 for D (5 bases). Germline V CDR1 and CDR2: LNHDA, SQIVND (reference sequence). The CDR3 consists of 14 residues. V dropped 7 bases and J dropped 1 base, with 10 bases sitting between them. CDR3 sequence: CASKPSGNTGELFF. As DNA, the CDR3 is TGTGCCAGTAAGCCGAGCGGGAACACCGGGGAGCTGTTTTTT.

There are a few counts of this clonotype. The rearrangement joins TRBV4-1 to TRBJ1-2, with unresolved D. CDR3 length equals 15 residues. CDR1 is MGHRA, CDR2 YSYEKL, per germline. Trimming pared 1 base from V and 0 bases from J, leaving 9 bases between. The CDR3 region is CASSQVADSNYGYTF. CDR3 nucleotides: TGCGCCAGCAGCCAAGTTGCGGACTCTAACTATGGCTACACCTTC.

This clonotype was detected only once. This chain connects TRBV11-2 to TRBJ2-5, with 9 bases identical to TRBD1. TRBJ2-7 matches the DNA end more closely, so the J call is doubtful. CDR1 and CDR2 from the germline V gene are SGHAT and FQNNGV. The length of the CDR3 is 13 residues. CDR3 in DNA: TGTGCCAGCAGCCGGGGACAGGGTTGCGAGCAGTACTTC. It specifies CASSRGQGCEQYF.

The CDR3 here is CASSLTSGGEDEQYF. CDR3 DNA: TGTGCCAGCAGTCTGACTAGCGGGGGGGAGGATGAGCAGTACTTC. The gene calls are TRBV6-2 or TRBV6-3 and TRBJ2-4; 14 nucleotides agree with TRBD2. Germline CDR1 and CDR2: MNHEY and SVGEGT. The CDR3 length is 15 residues. V gave up 5 bases and J gave up 13 bases; unmatched junction bases: 10.

Regarding this clonotype: Since a much larger clone is just one base distant, this may be a read error. The gene calls are TRBV10-1 and TRBJ2-3; D gene unclear. CDR1 and CDR2 (germline): WNHNN, SYGVQD (reference sequence). The CDR3 sequence is 15 residues long. Trimming cost V 4 bases and J 6 bases, with 17 bases left between them. The CDR3 here is CASSGAPVPQDTQYF. The CDR3 DNA sequence: TGCGCCAGCAGTGGGGCTCCCGTCCCTCAGGATACGCAGTATTTT.

Points on this clonotype: A much larger clone lies one base from this, so it may be a read error. The chain employs TRBV2 and TRBJ1-6; D is ambiguous. CDR1 and CDR2 (germline): SNHLY, FYNNEI. V lost 5 bases and J lost 2, with 10 bases in between. The CDR3 is made up of 15 amino acids. The CDR3 bases are TGTGCCAGCAGTCCGGGAGGCACCTATAATTCACCCCTCCACTTT. Amino acid sequence: CASSPGGTYNSPLHF.